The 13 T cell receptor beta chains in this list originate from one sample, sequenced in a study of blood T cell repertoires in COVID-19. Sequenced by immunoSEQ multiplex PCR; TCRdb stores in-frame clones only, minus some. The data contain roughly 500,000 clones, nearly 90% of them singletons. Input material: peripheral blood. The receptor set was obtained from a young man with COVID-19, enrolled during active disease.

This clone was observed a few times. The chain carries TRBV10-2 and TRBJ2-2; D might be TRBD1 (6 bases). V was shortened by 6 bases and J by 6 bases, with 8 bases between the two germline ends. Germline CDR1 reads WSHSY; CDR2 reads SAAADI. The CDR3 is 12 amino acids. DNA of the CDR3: TGCGCCAGCAGGGGGGCCGCCGGGGAGCTGTTTTTT. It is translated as CASRGAAGELFF.

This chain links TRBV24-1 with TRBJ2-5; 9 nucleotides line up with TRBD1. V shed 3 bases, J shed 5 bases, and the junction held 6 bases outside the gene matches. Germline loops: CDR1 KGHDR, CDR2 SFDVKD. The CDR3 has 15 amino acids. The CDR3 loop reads CATSDGTGSGETQYF. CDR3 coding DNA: TGTGCCACCAGTGATGGGACAGGGTCTGGGGAGACCCAGTACTTC.

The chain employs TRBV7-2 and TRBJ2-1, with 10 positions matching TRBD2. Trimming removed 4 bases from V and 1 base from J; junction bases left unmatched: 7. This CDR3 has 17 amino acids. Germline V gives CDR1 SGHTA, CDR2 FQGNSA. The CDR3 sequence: CASSSPPAGGSYNEQFF. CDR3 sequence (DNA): TGTGCCAGCAGCTCCCCACCAGCGGGAGGGTCCTACAATGAGCAGTTCTTC.

As DNA, the CDR3 is TGTGCCAGCAGCTCGTACTCGGGAGCTGAGCAGTTCTTC. Protein product: CASSSYSGAEQFF. V is TRBV13 and J is TRBJ2-1; TRBD2 is a possible D gene (6 bases). The germline V gene encodes CDR1 PRHDT and CDR2 FYEKMQ (reference sequence). V was pared by 4 bases and J by 9 bases, with 13 bases between. CDR3 length: 13 residues.

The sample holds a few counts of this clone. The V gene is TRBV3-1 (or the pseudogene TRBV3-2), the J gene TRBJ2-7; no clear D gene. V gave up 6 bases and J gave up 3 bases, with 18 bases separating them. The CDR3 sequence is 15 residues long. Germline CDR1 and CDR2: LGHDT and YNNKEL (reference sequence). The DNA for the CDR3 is TGTGCCAGCAGTCGTGACTTCCAAGAAAGCTACGAGCAGTACTTC. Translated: CASSRDFQESYEQYF.

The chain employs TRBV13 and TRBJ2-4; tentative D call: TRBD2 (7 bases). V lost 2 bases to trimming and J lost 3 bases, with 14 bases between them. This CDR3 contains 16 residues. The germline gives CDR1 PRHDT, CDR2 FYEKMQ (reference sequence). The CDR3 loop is CASSLRGGAFKNIQYF. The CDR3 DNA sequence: TGTGCCAGCAGCTTAAGGGGGGGCGCTTTCAAAAACATTCAGTACTTC. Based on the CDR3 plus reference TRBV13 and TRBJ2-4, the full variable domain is AAGVIQSPRHLIKEKRETATLKCYPIPRHDTVYWYQQGPGQDPQFLISFYEKMQSDKGSIPDRFSAQQFSDYHSELNMSSLELGDSALYFCASSLRGGAFKNIQYFGAGTRLSVL.

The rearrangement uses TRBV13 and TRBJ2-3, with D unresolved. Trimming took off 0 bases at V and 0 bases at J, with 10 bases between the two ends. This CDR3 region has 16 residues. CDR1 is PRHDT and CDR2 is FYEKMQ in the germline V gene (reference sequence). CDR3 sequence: CASSLGYTSSTDTQYF. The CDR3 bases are TGTGCCAGCAGCTTAGGATACACGTCTAGCACAGATACGCAGTATTTT.

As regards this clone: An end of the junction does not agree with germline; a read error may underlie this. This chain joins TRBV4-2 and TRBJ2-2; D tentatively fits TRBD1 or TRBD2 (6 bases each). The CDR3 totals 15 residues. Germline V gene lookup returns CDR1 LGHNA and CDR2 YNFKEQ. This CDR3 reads CASNQEGGNAGELFF. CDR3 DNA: TGTGCCAGCAACCAAGAGGGGGGAAACGCCGGGGAGCTGTTTTTT.

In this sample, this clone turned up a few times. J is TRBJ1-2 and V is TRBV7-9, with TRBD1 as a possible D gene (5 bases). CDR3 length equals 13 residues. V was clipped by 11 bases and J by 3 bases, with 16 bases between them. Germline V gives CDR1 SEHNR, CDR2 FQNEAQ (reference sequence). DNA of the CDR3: TGTGCCGGGGACTCGGGACCAGACTATGGCTACACCTTC. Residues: CAGDSGPDYGYTF.

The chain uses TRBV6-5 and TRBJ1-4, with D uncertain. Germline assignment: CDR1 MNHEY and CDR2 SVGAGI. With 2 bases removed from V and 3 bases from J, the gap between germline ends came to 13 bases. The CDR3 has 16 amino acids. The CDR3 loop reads CASSYLAFGANEKLFF. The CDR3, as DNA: TGTGCCAGCAGTTACCTTGCATTCGGAGCTAATGAAAAACTGTTTTTT.

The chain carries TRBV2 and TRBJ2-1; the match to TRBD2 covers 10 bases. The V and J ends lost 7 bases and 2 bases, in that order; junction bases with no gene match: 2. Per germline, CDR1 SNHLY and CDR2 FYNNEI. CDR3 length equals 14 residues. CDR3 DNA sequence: TGTGCCAGCAAAAGCGGGGGGGCCTACAATGAGCAGTTCTTC. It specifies CASKSGGAYNEQFF.

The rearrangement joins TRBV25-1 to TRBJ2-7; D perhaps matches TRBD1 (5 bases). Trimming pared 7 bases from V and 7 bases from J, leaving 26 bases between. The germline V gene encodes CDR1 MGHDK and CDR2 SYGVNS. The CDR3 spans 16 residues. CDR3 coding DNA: TGTGCCAGCACTCCTTACGGGCAGGGAAGAACGAGTGAGCAGTACTTC. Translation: CASTPYGQGRTSEQYF.

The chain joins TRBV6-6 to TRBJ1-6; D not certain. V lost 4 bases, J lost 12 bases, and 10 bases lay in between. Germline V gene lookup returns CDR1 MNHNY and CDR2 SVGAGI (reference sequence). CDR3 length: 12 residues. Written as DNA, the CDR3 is TGTGCCAGCAGTTCAGTTTATTTACCCCTCCACTTT. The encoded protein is CASSSVYLPLHF.